The clone carrying this T cell receptor (beta chain) has a handful of counts. Generated by immunoSEQ multiplex PCR, the TCRdb table keeps only in-frame clones and is missing some. The profile covers a few hundred thousand clones, with 88% appearing a single time and around 0.91% taken by the ten largest. This sample was taken from a study of cytomegalovirus exposure and HLA in healthy donors. Germline V CDR1 and CDR2: SGHNT, YENEEA. V was shortened by 4 bases and J by 4 bases, with 11 bases between the two germline ends. This CDR3 contains 13 residues. Sequencing used PBMCs. The TCR originated in a man aged 25-45 years in good health and CMV-seronegative. V and J are TRBV11-3 and TRBJ2-7, with a possible D match to TRBD2 (6 bases). The CDR3: CASSSAGGYEQYF. The CDR3 DNA reads as TGTGCCAGCAGCTCCGCCGGGGGTTACGAGCAGTACTTC.